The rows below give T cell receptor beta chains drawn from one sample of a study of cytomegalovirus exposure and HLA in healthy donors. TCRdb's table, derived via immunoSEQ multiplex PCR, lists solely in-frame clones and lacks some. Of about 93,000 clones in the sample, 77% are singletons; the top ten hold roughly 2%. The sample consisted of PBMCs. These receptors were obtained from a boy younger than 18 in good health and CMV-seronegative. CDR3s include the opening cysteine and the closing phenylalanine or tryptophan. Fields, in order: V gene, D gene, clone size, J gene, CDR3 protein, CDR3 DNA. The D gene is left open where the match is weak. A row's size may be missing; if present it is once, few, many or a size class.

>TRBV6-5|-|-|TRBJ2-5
CASSYSLRGRSETQYF
TGTGCCAGCAGTTACTCTCTCCGTGGCAGGTCGGAGACCCAGTACTTC
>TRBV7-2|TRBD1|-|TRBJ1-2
CASSLEGAGGTYGYTF
TGTGCCAGCAGCTTAGAGGGGGCAGGGGGCACCTATGGCTACACCTTC
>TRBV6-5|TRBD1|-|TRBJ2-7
CASSYGQGPYEQYF
TGTGCCAGCAGTTACGGACAGGGTCCATACGAGCAGTACTTC
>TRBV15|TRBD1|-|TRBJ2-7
CATSTGTVPEQYF
TGTGCCACCAGCACAGGGACAGTTCCCGAGCAGTACTTC
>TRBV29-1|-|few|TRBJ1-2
CSAWEYSDYTYTF
TGCAGCGCGTGGGAATATAGCGACTACACCTACACCTTC
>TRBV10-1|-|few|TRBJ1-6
CASQKNGGYDSPLHF
TGCGCCAGCCAGAAAAACGGGGGATACGATTCACCCCTCCACTTT
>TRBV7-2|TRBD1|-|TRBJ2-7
CASSFTGAGYEQYF
TGTGCCAGCAGCTTTACAGGGGCGGGCTACGAGCAGTACTTC
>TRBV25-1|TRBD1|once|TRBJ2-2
CASSPRTGNTGELFF
TGTGCCAGCAGTCCTCGGACAGGGAACACCGGGGAGCTGTTTTTT
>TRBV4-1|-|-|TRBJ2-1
CASSPALSSYNEQFF
TGCGCCAGCAGCCCAGCGTTGAGCTCCTACAATGAGCAGTTCTTC
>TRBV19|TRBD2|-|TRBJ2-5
CASSIGLAGQETQYF
TGTGCCAGTAGTATCGGACTAGCGGGCCAAGAGACCCAGTACTTC
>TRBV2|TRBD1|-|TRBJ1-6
CASMRGRNSPLHF
TGTGCCAGCATGAGGGGGCGGAATTCACCCCTCCACTTT
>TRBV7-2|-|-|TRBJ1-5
CASSLQMGNQPQHF
TGTGCCAGCAGCTTACAGATGGGCAATCAGCCCCAGCATTTT
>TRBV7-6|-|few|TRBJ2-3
CASSLKYGTPIRSDTQYF
TGTGCCAGCAGCTTAAAATATGGGACTCCAATTCGGTCAGATACGCAGTATTTT
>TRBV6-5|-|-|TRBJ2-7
CASSGGFSYEQYF
TGTGCCAGCAGTGGGGGGTTCTCCTACGAGCAGTACTTC
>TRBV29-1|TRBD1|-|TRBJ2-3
CSVRTGLTSTDTQYF
TGCAGCGTCCGGACAGGTTTAACTAGCACAGATACGCAGTATTTT
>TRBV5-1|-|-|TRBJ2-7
CASSPGEGAPYEQYF
TGCGCCAGCAGCCCAGGTGAAGGGGCGCCCTACGAGCAGTACTTC
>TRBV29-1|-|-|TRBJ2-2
CSVGRSNTGELFF
TGCAGCGTAGGGAGAAGCAACACCGGGGAGCTGTTTTTT
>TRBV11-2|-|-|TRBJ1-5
CASMHRSGDPIYSNQPQHF
TGTGCCAGCATGCACCGCTCAGGGGACCCCATTTATAGCAATCAGCCCCAGCATTTT
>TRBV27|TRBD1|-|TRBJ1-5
CASSPRDRNQPQHF
TGTGCCAGCAGCCCCCGGGACAGAAATCAGCCCCAGCATTTT
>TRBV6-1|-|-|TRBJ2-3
CASKLRRGGTDTQYF
TGTGCCAGCAAGTTAAGGCGAGGAGGCACAGATACGCAGTATTTT
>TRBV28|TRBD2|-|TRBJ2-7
CASSLLAGPGVYEQYF
TGTGCCAGCAGTTTACTAGCGGGCCCAGGGGTCTACGAGCAGTACTTC
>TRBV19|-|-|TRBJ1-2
CASSRSTSYGYTF
TGTGCCAGTAGTAGGTCAACAAGCTATGGCTACACCTTC
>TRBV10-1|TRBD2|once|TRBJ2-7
CASSDFGLAASYEQYF
TGCGCCAGCAGTGATTTCGGACTAGCGGCCTCCTACGAGCAGTACTTC
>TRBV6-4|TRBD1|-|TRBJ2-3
CASSDGGQGTDTQYF
TGTGCCAGCAGTGACGGGGGACAGGGCACAGATACGCAGTATTTT
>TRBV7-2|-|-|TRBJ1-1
CASSPPGLNTEAFF
TGTGCCAGCAGCCCCCCGGGGTTGAACACTGAAGCTTTCTTT
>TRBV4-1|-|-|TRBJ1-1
CASSHPLTGYNTEAFF
TGCGCCAGCAGCCACCCTCTTACAGGGTACAACACTGAAGCTTTCTTT
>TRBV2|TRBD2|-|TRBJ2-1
CAGRVSGRANEFF
TGTGCCGGGCGAGTTAGCGGGAGGGCCAATGAGTTCTTC
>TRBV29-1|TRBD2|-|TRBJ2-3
CSVVAGDADTQYF
TGCAGCGTTGTAGCGGGAGATGCTGATACGCAGTATTTT
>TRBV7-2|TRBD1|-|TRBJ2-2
CASSLWTGVAGELFF
TGTGCCAGCAGCCTGTGGACAGGAGTAGCCGGGGAGCTGTTTTTT
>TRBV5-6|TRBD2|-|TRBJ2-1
CASSTTSGNEQFF
TGTGCCAGCAGCACAACTAGCGGCAATGAGCAGTTCTTC
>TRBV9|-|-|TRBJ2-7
CASSAGAGRTYEQYF
TGTGCCAGCAGCGCCGGGGCAGGGAGGACCTACGAGCAGTACTTC
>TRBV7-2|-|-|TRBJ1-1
CASSLISGGGNTEAFF
TGTGCCAGCAGCTTAATATCCGGGGGTGGGAACACTGAAGCTTTCTTT
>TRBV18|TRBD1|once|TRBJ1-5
CASSFGQGLQPQHF
TGTGCCAGCTCCTTCGGACAGGGTCTGCAGCCCCAGCATTTT
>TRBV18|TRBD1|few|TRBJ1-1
CASSPRQGEYTEAFF
TGTGCCAGCTCACCGCGACAGGGGGAGTACACTGAAGCTTTCTTT
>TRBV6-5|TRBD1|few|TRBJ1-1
CASSPGTGLNTEAFF
TGTGCCAGCAGCCCCGGGACAGGTTTGAACACTGAAGCTTTCTTT
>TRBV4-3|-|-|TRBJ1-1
CASSQDGAGTTEAFF
TGCGCCAGCAGCCAAGACGGGGCAGGGACAACTGAAGCTTTCTTT
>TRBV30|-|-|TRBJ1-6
CAWSVSGWDSPLHF
TGTGCCTGGAGTGTATCCGGGTGGGATTCACCCCTCCACTTT
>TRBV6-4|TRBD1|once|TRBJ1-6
CASSDTTGGNSPLHF
TGTGCCAGCAGTGACACGACAGGGGGTAATTCACCCCTCCACTTT
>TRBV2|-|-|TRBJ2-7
CASSDSETPPYEQYF
TGTGCCAGCAGCGACTCTGAGACCCCACCCTACGAGCAGTACTTC
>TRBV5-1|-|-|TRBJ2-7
CASSLDRVEQYF
TGCGCCAGCAGCTTGGACAGGGTCGAGCAGTACTTC
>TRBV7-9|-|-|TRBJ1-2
CASSPGSLGYTF
TGTGCCAGCAGCCCAGGGTCTCTTGGCTACACCTTC
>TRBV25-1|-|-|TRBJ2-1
CASSVSGQAYNEQFF
TGTGCCAGCAGTGTATCGGGACAAGCCTACAATGAGCAGTTCTTC
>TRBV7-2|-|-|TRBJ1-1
CASSKTGNTEAFF
TGTGCCAGCAGCAAAACCGGGAACACTGAAGCTTTCTTT